Following are 17 T cell receptor beta chains from one sample sequenced in a study of OX40 agonist ivuxolimab in advanced cancers. Repertoires were generated with immunoSEQ multiplex PCR, while TCRdb's copy carries only in-frame clones and drops some. The sample includes approximately 70,000 clones, about 93% of them seen just once. The sequencing used CD4+ or CD8+ T cells sorted from blood, collected in a trial of the OX40 agonist ivuxolimab. These receptors all come from an adult with an advanced solid tumor such as melanoma, head and neck, liver or kidney cancer.

This clone has a single count. The rearrangement uses TRBV5-6 and TRBJ1-6; 8 bases match TRBD1. The V gene end was trimmed by 10 bases and the J gene end by 7 bases; junction bases not matched to a gene: 10. The CDR3 is 14 amino acids. In germline, CDR1 is SGHDT, CDR2 YYEEEE. DNA of the CDR3: TGTGCCGGGTCAGGACAGGGAGTAAATTCACCCCTCCACTTT. Translated, it gives CAGSGQGVNSPLHF.

The chain couples TRBV2 to TRBJ2-1; TRBD1 matches at 8 bases. CDR1 and CDR2 (germline): SNHLY, FYNNEI. V trimming: 10 bases; J trimming: 6 bases; junction bases outside the gene matches: 8. This CDR3 is 13 amino acids long. The CDR3, as DNA: TGTGCCACTCTGGACAGGGCAGCCAATGAGCAGTTCTTC. This translates into CATLDRAANEQFF.

The gene calls are TRBV15 and TRBJ1-4; no definite D call. CDR3 length equals 15 residues. Trimming shortened V by 3 bases and J by 5 bases, and 13 bases separated the two germline ends. CDR1 is LNHNV and CDR2 is YYDKDF in the germline V gene (reference sequence). CDR3 coding DNA: TGTGCCACCAGCAGTGTTAGCCAGCCGAATGAAAAACTGTTTTTT. Amino acids: CATSSVSQPNEKLFF.

J is TRBJ2-2 and V is TRBV29-1; the D call may be TRBD1 or TRBD2 (5 bases each). Germline CDR1 reads SQVTM; CDR2 reads ANQGSEA. This CDR3 region has 16 residues. V was pared by 0 bases and J by 4 bases, with 15 bases between. The CDR3 nucleotides read TGCAGCGTTGAAGAATTTCCGAGGGGTAGCACCGGGGAGCTGTTTTTT. As protein: CSVEEFPRGSTGELFF.

The chain uses TRBV4-2 and TRBJ2-7; maybe TRBD1 (6 bases). The CDR3 covers 16 residues. The V end lost 0 bases, the J end lost 2 bases, and 14 bases lay between the germline ends. Germline V gene sequence: CDR1 LGHNA, CDR2 YNFKEQ. CDR3 sequence (DNA): TGTGCCAGCAGCCAAGATGGAACAGGGAGCCCCTACGAGCAGTACTTC. It is translated as CASSQDGTGSPYEQYF.

This rearrangement joins TRBV6-5 to TRBJ1-5; D possibly corresponds to TRBD1 (6 bases). CDR3 length: 12 amino acids. V was clipped by 5 bases and J by 9 bases, with 11 bases between them. Germline V gives CDR1 MNHEY, CDR2 SVGAGI. The DNA for the CDR3 is TGTGCCAGCAGTACAGGGAGGCGGCCCCAGCATTTT. Amino acids: CASSTGRRPQHF.

This rearrangement joins TRBV11-1 to TRBJ2-5; the D is unclear. This CDR3 spans 15 amino acids. V shed 2 bases and J shed 4 bases, with 14 bases lying between them. The germline CDR1 and CDR2 sequences are SGHAT and FQDESV (reference sequence). The CDR3 nucleotides are TGTGCCAGCAGCTTACTTCCCCAAGACGGAGAGACCCAGTACTTC. It translates to CASSLLPQDGETQYF.

The chain combines TRBV5-1 with TRBJ1-4; 8 positions match TRBD1. The CDR3 totals 17 residues. CDR1 and CDR2 (germline): SGHRS, YFSETQ. V lost 7 bases, J lost 0 bases, and 11 bases stayed unmatched. The CDR3 reads CASCLIGQGATNEKLFF. The DNA for the CDR3 is TGCGCCAGCTGCCTCATTGGACAGGGAGCAACTAATGAAAAACTGTTTTTT.

The genes are TRBV6-1 and TRBJ1-5, with no clear D. CDR1 is MNHNS, CDR2 SASEGT, per germline. CDR3 size: 13 residues. Trimming took 2 bases from V and 7 from J, leaving 9 bases between them. The CDR3 DNA sequence: TGTGCCAGCAGTGAATTAGTGGGGCAGCCCCAGCATTTT. It translates to CASSELVGQPQHF.

This chain uses TRBV19 with TRBJ1-1, with TRBD1 matching over 10 bases. There are 12 residues in the CDR3. CDR1 and CDR2 from the germline V gene are LNHDA and SQIVND (reference sequence). With V trimmed by 5 bases and J by 11 bases, 5 bases remained unmatched. The CDR3 spells CASSFDRGQAFF. The DNA of the CDR3 is TGTGCCAGTAGTTTCGACAGGGGGCAGGCTTTCTTT.

This rearrangement joins TRBV19 to TRBJ1-5; no reliable D call. CDR1 LNHDA and CDR2 SQIVND come from the germline V gene (reference sequence). This CDR3 is 13 amino acids long. Trimming removed 2 bases at V and 4 bases at J, with 6 bases between. CDR3: CASSIFPNQPQHF. CDR3 DNA sequence: TGTGCCAGTAGTATATTCCCGAATCAGCCCCAGCATTTT.

The chain employs TRBV27 and TRBJ1-1, with TRBD1 as a possible D gene (5 bases). Germline CDR1 MNHEY, CDR2 SMNVEV (reference sequence). CDR3 length equals 15 residues. V was cut by 2 bases and J by 0 bases, with 10 bases left in between. The CDR3 loop reads CASSLGADMNTEAFF. CDR3 DNA: TGTGCCAGCAGTTTAGGGGCAGATATGAACACTGAAGCTTTCTTT.

The V gene is TRBV4-1, the J gene TRBJ2-7; a possible D gene is TRBD2 (6 bases). With 3 bases removed from V and 6 bases from J, the gap between germline ends came to 15 bases. This CDR3 is built from 14 residues. The germline CDR1 and CDR2 sequences are MGHRA and YSYEKL. The CDR3 region has the DNA TGCGCCAGCAGCCATACCCAGGAACTAGCCGAGCAGTACTTC. Protein: CASSHTQELAEQYF.

This chain's CDR3 is CASSVTGELTEAFF. CDR3 nucleotide sequence: TGTGCCAGTAGTGTGACAGGGGAACTCACTGAAGCTTTCTTT. The V call is TRBV19, the J call TRBJ1-1; 8 positions agree with TRBD1. The CDR3 extends over 14 amino acids. Unmatched junction bases numbered 6, after V lost 5 bases and J lost 4 bases. CDR1 is LNHDA and CDR2 is SQIVND in the germline V gene (reference sequence). Looking up the rest from reference TRBV19 and TRBJ1-1 gives the full variable domain: DGGITQSPKYLFRKEGQNVTLSCEQNLNHDAMYWYRQDPGQGLRLIYYSQIVNDFQKGDIAEGYSVSREKKESFPLTVTSAQKNPTAFYLCASSVTGELTEAFFGQGTRLTVV.

Notes on this clone: Distinct nucleotide sequences in the sample also encode this CDR3. V is TRBV27 and J is TRBJ1-5; unclear D gene. The CDR3 has 13 amino acids. The germline CDR1 and CDR2 sequences are MNHEY and SMNVEV (reference sequence). Trimming pared 2 bases from V and 0 bases from J, leaving 2 bases between. The CDR3 sequence is CASSLSSNQPQHF. DNA for the CDR3: TGTGCCAGCAGTTTAAGTAGCAATCAGCCCCAGCATTTT.

The J gene is TRBJ1-2, the V gene TRBV10-3; TRBD1 agrees at 10 bases. The V gene's germline CDR1 is ENHRY and CDR2 SYGVKD. There are 15 residues in the CDR3. V dropped 10 bases and J dropped 4; count of bases not matched to a gene: 12. In DNA, the CDR3 is TGTGCCACCCTTCCGGGACAGGGGTATGCCTATGGCTACACCTTC. As protein: CATLPGQGYAYGYTF.

The chain has TRBV30 and TRBJ2-5; D possibly corresponds to TRBD2 (6 bases). The CDR3 contains 13 residues. The V gene's germline CDR1 is GTSNPN and CDR2 SVGIG (reference sequence). V lost 8 bases, J lost 2 bases, and 15 bases lay in between. The CDR3 DNA reads TGTGCCACCTCGGGACTGATACAAGAGACCCAGTACTTC. As protein: CATSGLIQETQYF.